Sequencing of this TCR beta chain was carried out in a study of T cells after yellow fever vaccination (dated by TCRdb to about 2019). In terms of the full investigation: Libraries from fractions with low cell numbers were prepared with the SMART-Seq v4 Ultra Low Input RNA kit. To track T-cell clones before and after primary and booster YFV17D yellow fever vaccination, bulk TCR alpha and beta repertoires were sequenced longitudinally. Two healthy male donors made up the cohort, one aged 18 to 29 years and the other aged 30 to 40 years. Blood samples were taken at several timepoints before and after primary and secondary immunization, and bulk PBMC replicates and cell subsets were isolated. The paper as a whole reports these results and caveats: Because abundant contaminating clonotypes from the bulk population could be contained in FACS-sorted repertoires, computational filtering was required. Only a couple of donors were included in the study, so the extent to which the findings can be generalized is limited. After the booster, most clones that had expanded after primary vaccination were detected again (nearly 98% of CD4 and 88% of CD8), suggesting broad maintenance of memory. A small share of clonotypes occurred in both CD4 and CD8 compartments, likely arising from convergent recombination. Compared with the primary T-cell response, the secondary T-cell response was faster but weaker, reaching its peak on day 5 rather than on day 15.

The meaning of the sample's treatment or condition label: live attenuated yellow fever vaccine strain. At each blood-draw timepoint, two biological replicates of bulk PBMCs were obtained. A standard Ficoll-Paque protocol was used to isolate PBMCs from peripheral blood. TriZol was used to extract RNA from bulk PBMCs, from CD4 and CD8 fractions, and from dextramer-positive and dextramer-negative fractions. This clonotype was counted a few times. Which antigen it targets is not known. No much larger clone exists at a distance of one base, and base qualities are not known. Synthesis of TCR cDNA relied on 5'RACE template switching, a step that introduced a universal primer site along with unique molecular identifiers. Priming of cDNA synthesis was performed from both the TCR alpha and TCR beta constant segments. Two PCR steps were used to amplify libraries, with sample barcodes and sequencing adapters being added in the second step. Sequencing of libraries was performed on Illumina HiSeq 2500 (2x100 bp) or NovaSeq (2x150 bp). The source study handled its data this way. Demultiplexing of reads and collapsing into UMI consensus sequences were performed with MIGEC, and V(D)J alignment was carried out with MiXCR. Using edgeR on replicate PBMC samples, clonotypes were called vaccine-responding if FDR was below 0.01 and the log2 fold change was above 5 up to day 15. Bulk clonotypes were assigned CD4 or CD8 identity according to which sequenced CD4 or CD8 repertoire held them at higher abundance. TCRdb reprocessing: public reads trimmed at Q25 with fastp, clones called with MiXCR, in-frame beta chains kept. Each CDR3 protein appears once, grouped with its most common genes and DNA. The V and J calls come from TCRdb's annotation, not from the publication. The sample records approximately 340,000 distinct CDR3 sequences, 8.7% of which are singletons. The leading ten clones occupy more than 15% of the sample.

This receptor was obtained from a man between 18 and 35 years old who received the YFV17D yellow fever vaccine. The starting material was PBMCs, obtained on the day of the first yellow fever vaccination.

The CDR3 protein: CASSYPTSYYGYTF. The sequence in DNA is TGTGCCAGCAGCTATCCAACTTCCTACTATGGCTACACCTTC. The chain couples TRBV6-2 or TRBV6-3 to TRBJ1-2; no D gene is confidently identified. V was cut back by 6 bases and J by 3 bases, leaving a gap of 14 bases between them. The germline V gene yields MNHEY for CDR1 and SVGEGT for CDR2. The CDR3 measures 14 amino acids from cysteine to phenylalanine. The only DNA kept is the CDR3, 42 bases in frame from the first base.